Following are 20 T cell receptor beta chains from one sample sequenced in a study of CD8 T cells in ankylosing spondylitis (dated by TCRdb to 2015 to 2018). To prepare the library, 5' RACE was applied. The sequencing machine was an Illumina HiSeq 2500. Clones were called with MiXCR by TCRdb after fastp trimmed the public reads at Q25, and only in-frame beta chains were retained. Identical CDR3 protein sequences are pooled into one entry, listed with their most common genes and DNA. The table for this sample lists 250,000 to 400,000 distinct CDR3 sequences; roughly 12% of them were counted only once. The ten largest clones take up 9.1% of the sample. Sequences were obtained from blood, either unsorted or a sorted T cell fraction (not recorded which). The receptor set was obtained from a female donor with ankylosing spondylitis or in good health (not recorded which).

This clonotype came up many times. J is TRBJ2-7 and V is TRBV18; D not certain. The CDR3 sequence is 11 residues long. Trimming shortened V by 6 bases and J by 13 bases, and 16 bases separated the two germline ends. Germline V lookup: CDR1 KGHSH, CDR2 LQKENI. CDR3 sequence reads: CASSPPRRKYF. DNA of the CDR3: TGTGCCAGCTCTCCCCCACGTAGGAAATACTTC.

V usage is TRBV29-1 and J usage is TRBJ2-2; D gene unclear. Germline V lookup: CDR1 SQVTM, CDR2 ANQGSEA. V lost 2 bases and J 7 bases, leaving 5 bases between the germline ends. The CDR3 covers 11 residues. The CDR3 DNA reads TGCAGCGTTGAAACGGGCGGGGAGCTGTTTTTT. Translated, it gives CSVETGGELFF.

Points on this clonotype: The junction departs from the called germline gene at one end, perhaps through a read error. The CDR3 DNA reads TGTGCCAGCAGTTACTCGCACCCTAGGGGGAACACCTGGGAGCTGTTTTTT. Translating it yields CASSYSHPRGNTWELFF. The chain is built from TRBV6-5 and TRBJ2-2; a possible D gene is TRBD1 (6 bases). The length of the CDR3 is 17 residues. The germline V gene has CDR1 MNHEY and CDR2 SVGAGI.

This clonotype was recorded at least ten times. The rearrangement joins TRBV7-2 to TRBJ2-7, with D maybe TRBD2 (6 bases). Between the trimmed V and J ends, which lost 1 base and 6 bases, there was a span of 13 bases. Germline V gene sequence: CDR1 SGHTA, CDR2 FQGNSA. The CDR3 has 14 amino acids. DNA of the CDR3: TGTGCCAGCAGCTTAGGCGGGGCTGAGCGCGAGCAGTACTTC. This codes for CASSLGGAEREQYF.

There are many counts of this clonotype. This sequence joins TRBV7-2 and TRBJ2-4; TRBD2 aligns across 13 bases. In germline, CDR1 is SGHTA, CDR2 FQGNSA. The CDR3 extends over 15 amino acids. V lost 6 bases, J lost 2 bases, and 1 base stayed unmatched. The CDR3 sequence is CASRGTSGTKNIQYF. CDR3 in DNA: TGTGCCAGCAGGGGGACTAGCGGGACCAAAAACATTCAGTACTTC.

This clonotype was detected ten times or more. For the CDR3, the DNA is TGCGCCAGCAGCCCAATAAGTTTGTCCTACAATGAGCAGTTCTTC. It translates to CASSPISLSYNEQFF. The rearrangement links TRBV5-1 to TRBJ2-1, with D uncertain. CDR3 length: 15 amino acids. Looked up from germline, CDR1 is SGHRS and CDR2 is YFSETQ. V was shortened by 4 bases and J by 1 base, with 12 bases between the two germline ends.

This clonotype was observed many times. The rearrangement joins TRBV12-3 or TRBV12-4 to TRBJ2-7; D perhaps matches TRBD1 (5 bases). V was clipped by 1 base and J by 6 bases, with 13 bases between them. This CDR3 is built from 14 residues. In DNA form, the CDR3 reads TGTGCCAGCAGTTTAGGGACAAAGCGATCCGAGCAGTACTTC. Translated: CASSLGTKRSEQYF.

This clonotype was observed many times. This chain connects TRBV6-1 to TRBJ1-1; D may be TRBD1 (6 bases). CDR1 is MNHNS, CDR2 SASEGT, per germline. Trimming removed 0 bases from V and 4 bases from J, with 12 bases in between. The CDR3 sequence is 15 residues long. The CDR3 bases are TGTGCCAGCAGTGAAGCGGGGGGGCAGGGCACTGAAGCTTTCTTT. Encoded protein: CASSEAGGQGTEAFF.

This chain's CDR3 is CASSLASDNILPYEQYF. The CDR3 DNA reads as TGTGCCAGCAGTTTAGCCTCGGACAACATCCTACCCTACGAGCAGTACTTC. V and J are TRBV12-3 or TRBV12-4 and TRBJ2-7; TRBD1 is a possible D gene (5 bases). V lost 0 bases and J 2 bases, leaving 17 bases between the germline ends. This CDR3 is built from 17 residues.

This clonotype was seen ten or more times. The V call is TRBV7-8, the J call TRBJ2-1; 9 positions agree with TRBD2. V shed 5 bases and J 0 bases; nucleotides not matched to a gene: 5. Germline CDR1 SGHVS, CDR2 FQNEAQ. CDR3 size: 16 residues. The CDR3 here is CASSILSGSSYNEQFF. The DNA for the CDR3 is TGTGCCAGCAGCATCCTTAGCGGGAGCTCCTACAATGAGCAGTTCTTC.

This clonotype has at least ten counts. This sequence joins TRBV12-3 or TRBV12-4 and TRBJ2-7; no definite D call. Trimming cost V 4 bases and J 9 bases, with 16 bases left between them. The CDR3 extends over 13 amino acids. The CDR3, as DNA: TGTGCCAGCAGTTATACGGGTTTTGAAGGGCAGTACTTC. It yields the protein CASSYTGFEGQYF.

This clonotype was recorded at least ten times. The J gene is TRBJ2-1, the V gene TRBV4-2; 7 nucleotides agree with TRBD1. The CDR3 consists of 18 residues. Per the germline V gene, CDR1 is LGHNA and CDR2 is YNFKEQ. Losses at the gene ends were 4 bases for V and 5 bases for J; bases not matched to a gene: 17. The CDR3 protein is CASSPGTDLLGADNEQFF. In DNA, the CDR3 is TGTGCCAGCAGCCCCGGGACAGACCTGCTCGGGGCAGACAATGAGCAGTTCTTC.

Many counts were recorded for this clonotype. The J gene is TRBJ1-1, the V gene TRBV28; possible D gene TRBD1, 6 bases. V lost 6 bases and J lost 0, with 11 bases in between. CDR1 is MDHEN, CDR2 SYDVKM, per germline. CDR3 length equals 14 residues. As DNA, the CDR3 is TGTGCCAGCAGCCCAGGGGCGATGAACACTGAAGCTTTCTTT. Its translation: CASSPGAMNTEAFF.

The chain links TRBV12-3 or TRBV12-4 to TRBJ1-5; possibly TRBD1 for D (5 bases). The V end was cut by 10 bases, the J end by 5 bases, with 15 bases between. This CDR3 comprises 13 residues. Written as DNA, the CDR3 is TGTGCCACCGTGGGGGGTCTCCATCAGCCCCAGCATTTT. This translates into CATVGGLHQPQHF.

CDR3 nucleotide sequence: TGTGCCAGCAGCCAAGAGATGGGGACTAGCTTGGGCGAGCAGTACTTC. This codes for CASSQEMGTSLGEQYF. This chain uses TRBV4-2 with TRBJ2-7; TRBD2 matches at 9 bases. This CDR3 has 16 amino acids. The junction had 9 bases not matched to a gene; V was cut back by 0 bases and J by 6 bases. Per germline, CDR1 LGHNA and CDR2 YNFKEQ.

This clonotype was found many times. The J gene is TRBJ1-5, the V gene TRBV20-1; D call uncertain. Germline values: CDR1 DFQATT, CDR2 SNEGSKA (reference sequence). The CDR3 length is 12 residues. Between the trimmed V and J ends, which lost 3 bases and 2 bases, there was a span of 5 bases. The CDR3 reads CSARSGNQPQHF. The CDR3 DNA reads TGCAGTGCTAGGAGCGGCAATCAGCCCCAGCATTTT.

This clonotype was observed at least ten times. The chain links TRBV7-6 to TRBJ1-1; TRBD1 is a possible D gene (5 bases). The germline gives CDR1 SGHVS, CDR2 FNYEAQ. This CDR3 spans 15 amino acids. V gave up 5 bases and J gave up 3 bases, with 16 bases separating them. The CDR3 reads CASSTPGREDTEAFF. In DNA form, the CDR3 reads TGTGCCAGCAGCACCCCAGGCAGGGAGGACACTGAAGCTTTCTTT.

This clonotype was observed many times. The chain links TRBV7-9 to TRBJ1-6, with a possible D match to TRBD1 (5 bases). Germline V gene sequence: CDR1 SEHNR, CDR2 FQNEAQ (reference sequence). CDR3 length equals 14 residues. Trimming left V 6 bases short and J 8 bases short, with 14 bases between. The CDR3 loop reads CASRPGTGDSPLHF. DNA for the CDR3: TGTGCCAGCAGACCTGGGACGGGGGATTCACCCCTCCACTTT. Filled out from reference TRBV7-9 and TRBJ1-6, the complete variable domain reads DTGVSQNPRHKITKRGQNVTFRCDPISEHNRLYWYRQTLGQGPEFLTYFQNEAQLEKSRLLSDRFSAERPKGSFSTLEIQRTEQGDSAMYLCASRPGTGDSPLHFGNGTRLTVT.

This clonotype was observed at least ten times. This rearrangement joins TRBV5-1 to TRBJ2-7; 11 bases match TRBD2. This CDR3 region has 15 residues. V was pared by 0 bases and J by 4 bases, with 3 bases of the junction left unmatched. CDR1 is SGHRS, CDR2 YFSETQ, per germline. The CDR3 loop is CASSLEASGGYEQYF. The CDR3 DNA reads as TGCGCCAGCAGCTTGGAGGCTAGCGGGGGGTACGAGCAGTACTTC.

This clonotype occurred many times. V gene TRBV9 combines with J gene TRBJ2-3; 8 nucleotides match TRBD2. The germline V gene has CDR1 SGDLS and CDR2 YYNGEE. V was clipped by 0 bases and J by 4 bases; unmatched bases: 1. CDR3 length: 14 residues. CDR3 region: CASSVDGGADTQYF. The CDR3 DNA reads TGTGCCAGCAGCGTAGACGGGGGGGCAGATACGCAGTATTTT.